This TCR beta chain was obtained from a study of T cells after yellow fever vaccination. About the study: Low-cell-number fractions underwent preparation using SMART-Seq v4 Ultra Low Input. Study conclusions and caveats: Reappearing after the booster were most of the clones from primary vaccination (less than 97% CD4, 85% to 90% CD8).

Worth noting for this clonotype: Its antigen is unknown.

V lost 2 bases to trimming and J lost 8 bases, with 16 bases between them. The CDR3 length is 16 residues. Germline V gene sequence: CDR1 LGHNA, CDR2 YNFKEQ. TCRdb analysed the 5' RACE reads with MiXCR anew, one entry per CDR3 protein. The sample holds under 700,000 distinct CDR3 sequences, about 17% seen once. V and J are TRBV4-2 and TRBJ1-6; the D gene is possibly TRBD1 (6 bases). This sample comprised PBMCs, obtained 4 to 6 days after the first yellow fever vaccination. This TCR was sampled from a man between 18 and 35 years old who received the YFV17D yellow fever vaccine. The CDR3 is CASSQPRDILHSPLHF. DNA of the CDR3: TGTGCCAGCAGCCAACCCAGGGACATTCTTCATTCACCCCTCCACTTT.